A single sample gave rise to the 7 T cell receptor beta chains below, sequenced in a study of CD4 T cells in relation to SARS-CoV-2 and coronaviruses. Sequencing used immunoSEQ multiplex PCR; TCRdb keeps in-frame clones, though not all of them. The sample lists around 20,000 clones; 60% to 80% were seen once. Unexposed donor CD4+ T cells date from about 2010-2019, before the COVID-19 pandemic. Isolation of CD4+ T cells took place after nine to ten days in culture. Their antigens are not known. Sequenced: CD4+ T cells from PBMCs, cultured in vitro. These receptors all stem from a human donor in good health.

In this sample, this clone turned up a few times. The chain employs TRBV7-3 and TRBJ1-1, with D uncertain. Germline-derived CDR1 and CDR2 are SGHTA and FQGTGA. The CDR3 consists of 13 residues. Trimming shortened V by 5 bases and J by 1 base, and 8 bases separated the two germline ends. Here the CDR3 reads CASSAQENTEAFF. CDR3 nucleotides: TGTGCCAGCAGCGCCCAGGAGAACACTGAAGCTTTCTTT.

V is TRBV6-1 and J is TRBJ2-5, with TRBD2 matching over 7 bases. This CDR3 spans 15 amino acids. Losses at the gene ends were 0 bases for V and 4 bases for J; bases not matched to a gene: 5. CDR1 is MNHNS, CDR2 SASEGT, per germline. The CDR3 spells CASSEAGGVLETQYF. CDR3 bases: TGTGCCAGCAGTGAAGCGGGAGGGGTATTAGAGACCCAGTACTTC.

The rearrangement joins TRBV6-1 to TRBJ1-4, with 9 bases identical to TRBD1. Germline trimming cut 2 bases from V and 13 bases from J; bases unmatched to any gene: 8. CDR3 size: 14 residues. Per the germline V gene, CDR1 is MNHNS and CDR2 is SASEGT. The CDR3 loop is CASSENRDRVRLFF. The CDR3 DNA reads as TGTGCCAGCAGTGAAAACCGGGACAGGGTTAGACTGTTTTTT.

This clone was seen a few times. The CDR3 protein is CASSDLGGRGVGSLHF. The CDR3 DNA reads as TGTGCCAGCAGTGATTTAGGAGGCAGGGGGGTTGGATCCCTCCACTTT. This sequence joins TRBV2 and TRBJ1-6; 7 bases fit TRBD1. The germline V gene encodes CDR1 SNHLY and CDR2 FYNNEI. This CDR3 is built from 16 residues. V lost 3 bases, J lost 14 bases, and 16 bases stayed unmatched.

V gene TRBV7-9 combines with J gene TRBJ1-2; 7 nucleotides agree with TRBD1. After removal of 4 bases from V and 7 bases from J, the junction contained 9 bases not matched to a gene. The CDR3 is made up of 14 amino acids. Germline V CDR1 and CDR2: SEHNR, FQNEAQ (reference sequence). The CDR3 bases are TGTGCCAGCAGCTCACCTGACAGGGCTGGTGGCTACACCTTC. Encoded protein: CASSSPDRAGGYTF.

The genes are TRBV5-6 and TRBJ2-5, with D perhaps TRBD2 (6 bases). The CDR3 is 15 amino acids. Trimming pared 5 bases from V and 7 bases from J, leaving 21 bases between. Germline lookup yields CDR1 SGHDT and CDR2 YYEEEE. This CDR3 reads CASSILAPQRGTQYF. The CDR3 DNA follows: TGTGCCAGCAGTATTCTAGCGCCACAACGGGGGACCCAGTACTTC.

The V call is TRBV5-4, the J call TRBJ2-2; unclear D gene. The CDR3 is 15 residues long. With 0 bases removed from V and 2 bases from J, the gap between germline ends came to 8 bases. Germline CDR1 reads SGHNT; CDR2 reads YYREEE (reference sequence). The CDR3 sequence: CASSLGGRNTGELFF. The CDR3, as DNA: TGTGCCAGCAGCTTGGGAGGTCGAAACACCGGGGAGCTGTTTTTT.